The rows below give T cell receptor beta chains drawn from one sample of a study of lymphopenia after photon versus proton radiotherapy. Sequenced by immunoSEQ multiplex PCR; TCRdb stores in-frame clones only, minus some. The sample includes tens of thousands of clones, approximately 90% of them seen just once. The specimen comprised peripheral blood, sampled from a patient treated with photon-based radiotherapy. The receptors come from a woman aged 70-85 years with pancreatic cancer. Both conserved end residues are part of each CDR3. A D gene is named only where the DNA matches it firmly. Clone size is not always given. Where it is, it says once, few, many or a class for expanded clones.

clone_size j_call v_call d_call cdr3_nt cdr3_aa
- TRBJ2-1 TRBV4-2 TRBD2 TGTGCCAGCAGCCAAGGCGCGACTAGCGGCCGGGGGAATGAGCAGTTCTTC CASSQGATSGRGNEQFF
- TRBJ2-7 TRBV28 - TGTGCCAGCACAGGGTCGTTCTACGAGCAGTACTTC CASTGSFYEQYF
- TRBJ2-7 TRBV10-2 - TGCGCCAGCAGTTCGATACGATCCTACGAGCAGTACTTC CASSSIRSYEQYF
- TRBJ1-1 TRBV5-1 TRBD1 TGCGCCAGCAGCTTGGGAGCCCGGACAGGGGCCACTGAAGCTTTCTTT CASSLGARTGATEAFF
- TRBJ2-5 TRBV16 TRBD1 TGTGCCAGCAGCCGGGGGACAGGACAAGAGACCCAGTACTTC CASSRGTGQETQYF
- TRBJ1-1 TRBV9 TRBD1 TGTGCCAGCAGCGAGGCGGACAGGTGGGACACTGAAGCTTTCTTT CASSEADRWDTEAFF
- TRBJ2-7 TRBV27 - TGTGCCAGCAGTTATAGCCCCTCCTACGAGCAGTACTTC CASSYSPSYEQYF
- TRBJ1-3 TRBV25-1 TRBD1 TGTGCCAGCGGAGAGGATAATCGACAGGGGCGACACACCATATATTTT CASGEDNRQGRHTIYF
- TRBJ2-1 TRBV4-2 - TGTGCCAGCAGCCCAGGACTGCCCCACAATGAGCAGTTCTTC CASSPGLPHNEQFF
once TRBJ2-7 TRBV28 - TGTGCCAGCAGTGAGAGCGGACCGAGCTCCTACGAGCAGTACTTC CASSESGPSSYEQYF
- TRBJ2-7 TRBV4-2 TRBD2 TGTGCCAGCAGCCATTCTCCGGCTAGCGGGAGTCCCTACGAGCAGTACTTC CASSHSPASGSPYEQYF
- TRBJ1-6 TRBV6-5 - TGTGCCAGCGGGGAGTATAATTCACCCCTCCACTTT CASGEYNSPLHF
- TRBJ2-5 TRBV5-4 TRBD2 TGTGCCAGCAGCTTGGGGACTAGCGGGGGGACCCAGTACTTC CASSLGTSGGTQYF
once TRBJ2-5 TRBV2 - TGTGCCAGTCCCAAAGAGGGCGGAAACCAAGAGACCCAGTACTTC CASPKEGGNQETQYF
- TRBJ2-7 TRBV11-2 - TGTGCCAGCAGCTTAGAAGATGTTGGACAGTTATCCTACGAGCAGTACTTC CASSLEDVGQLSYEQYF
- TRBJ1-2 TRBV23-1 - TGCGCCAGCACCCCCTCGAGAGGGGACGGCTACACCTTC CASTPSRGDGYTF
- TRBJ2-1 TRBV7-3 TRBD2 TGTGCCAGCAGCCCAGGACTAGCTTCCTACAATGAGCAGTTCTTC CASSPGLASYNEQFF
once TRBJ2-3 TRBV11-3 - TGTGCCAGCAGCTTATCACACTCAGGGGATACGCAGTATTTT CASSLSHSGDTQYF
- TRBJ2-5 TRBV5-1 TRBD1 TGCGCCAGCAGCCCGACAGGGCCCGGTGAGACCCAGTACTTC CASSPTGPGETQYF
- TRBJ1-5 TRBV6-1 - TGTGCCAGCAGTGTCGCACATGGGGGGGGTCAGCCCCAGCATTTT CASSVAHGGGQPQHF
once TRBJ1-5 TRBV6-5 TRBD1 TGTGCCGGCAGTACACAGGGGGGGCAGCCCCAGCATTTT CAGSTQGGQPQHF
- TRBJ1-2 TRBV29-1 - TGCAGCGTGGAAGGGTTTGAAGGGACTGGCTACACCTTC CSVEGFEGTGYTF
- TRBJ2-7 TRBV6-6 TRBD2 TGTGCCAGCTGCCCGACCGGGAGGGAGGGCCGTTACGAGCAGTACTTC CASCPTGREGRYEQYF
- TRBJ1-1 TRBV7-9 TRBD1 TGTGCCAGCAGCGCCGGACAGGGTTTGAACACTGAAGCTTTCTTT CASSAGQGLNTEAFF
- TRBJ1-2 TRBV18 TRBD1 TGTGCCAGCTCACCGCTGACAGGGCCGACGGTGGGCGATGGCTACACCTTC CASSPLTGPTVGDGYTF